This TCR beta chain was captured by sequencing in a study of siplizumab effects on memory and regulatory T cells. Method: immunoSEQ multiplex PCR; TCRdb's copy keeps in-frame clones and lacks some. The sample has over 95,000 clones, just over 90% seen once; the top ten hold around 0.15%. Germline values: CDR1 MGHDK, CDR2 SYGVNS. Trimming left V 8 bases short and J 0 bases short, with 10 bases between. The CDR3 loop spans 13 amino acids. Sequencing was carried out using non-Treg CD4+ T cells sorted from blood. The chain is built from TRBV25-1 and TRBJ1-1; the D is unclear. The TCR sequence derives from a human donor in good health. Written as DNA, the CDR3 is TGTGCCAGCCGAAGGGTGATGAACACTGAAGCTTTCTTT. Translation: CASRRVMNTEAFF.